The clone carrying this T cell receptor beta chain was detected a few times. Antigen unknown. This sample was taken from a study of CD8+CD57+ T cells in acquired aplastic anemia. Whole-study results and caveats: Patient and control CD8+ Simpson's diversity was not significantly different.

The TCR beta profiling, which covered VDJ combination and CDR3 sequence, was carried out using genomic DNA as the template. TCRdb itself ran the reads through MiXCR, one entry per CDR3 protein. The top ten hold approximately 2.9% of the sample, which has 150,000 to 200,000 distinct CDR3 sequences, approximately 46% seen once. In germline, CDR1 is SSHAT, CDR2 FNYEAQ (reference sequence). Trimming shortened V by 2 bases and J by 1 base, and 6 bases separated the two germline ends. There are 13 residues in the CDR3. The chain links TRBV7-7 to TRBJ2-7; D call uncertain. The source is a human donor in good health. The sequenced material came from sorted CD4+, CD8+, or CD8+CD57+ T cells (not recorded which) from PBMCs. For the CDR3, the DNA is TGTGCCAGCAGCTTAACGAAATCCTACGAGCAGTACTTC. This encodes CASSLTKSYEQYF.